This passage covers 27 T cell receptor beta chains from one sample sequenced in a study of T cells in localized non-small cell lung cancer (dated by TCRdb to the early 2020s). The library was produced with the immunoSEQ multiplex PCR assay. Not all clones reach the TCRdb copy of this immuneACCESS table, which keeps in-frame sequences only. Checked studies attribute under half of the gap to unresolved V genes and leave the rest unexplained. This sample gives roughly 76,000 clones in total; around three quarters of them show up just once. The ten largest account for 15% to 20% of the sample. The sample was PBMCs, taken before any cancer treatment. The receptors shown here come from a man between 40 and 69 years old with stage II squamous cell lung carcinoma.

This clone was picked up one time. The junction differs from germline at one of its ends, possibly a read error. CDR3 DNA: TGTGCCAGCGGCTTAGGGACAGGGAGAAAGACCCAGTACTTC. It yields the protein CASGLGTGRKTQYF. This chain uses TRBV7-9 with TRBJ2-5; 9 bases align to TRBD1. Germline V gene sequence: CDR1 SEHNR, CDR2 FQNEAQ (reference sequence). The CDR3 runs 14 residues.

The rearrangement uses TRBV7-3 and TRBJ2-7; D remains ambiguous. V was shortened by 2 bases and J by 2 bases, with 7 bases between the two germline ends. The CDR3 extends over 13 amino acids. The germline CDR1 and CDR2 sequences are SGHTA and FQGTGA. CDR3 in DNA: TGTGCCAGCAGCTTATTTAATGCCTACGAGCAGTACTTC. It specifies CASSLFNAYEQYF.

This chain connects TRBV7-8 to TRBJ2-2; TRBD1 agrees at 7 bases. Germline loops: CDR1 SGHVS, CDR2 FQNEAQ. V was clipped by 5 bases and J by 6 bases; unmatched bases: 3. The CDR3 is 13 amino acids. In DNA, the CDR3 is TGTGCCAGCAGCGACAGGGTTTCCGGGGAGCTGTTTTTT. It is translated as CASSDRVSGELFF. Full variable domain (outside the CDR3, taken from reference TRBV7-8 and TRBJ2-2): GAGVSQSPRYKVAKRGQDVALRCDPISGHVSLFWYQQALGQGPEFLTYFQNEAQLDKSGLPSDRFFAERPEGSVSTLKIQRTQQEDSAVYLCASSDRVSGELFFGEGSRLTVL.

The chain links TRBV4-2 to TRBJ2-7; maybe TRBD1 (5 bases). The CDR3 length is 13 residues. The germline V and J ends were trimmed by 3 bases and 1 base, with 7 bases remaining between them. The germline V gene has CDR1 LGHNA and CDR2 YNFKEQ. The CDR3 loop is CASSQDKSYEQYF. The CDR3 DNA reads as TGTGCCAGCAGCCAGGACAAATCCTACGAGCAGTACTTC.

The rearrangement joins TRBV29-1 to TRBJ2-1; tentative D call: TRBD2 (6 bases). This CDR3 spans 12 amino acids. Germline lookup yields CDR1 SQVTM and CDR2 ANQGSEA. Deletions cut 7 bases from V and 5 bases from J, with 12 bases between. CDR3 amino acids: CSAHGGDNEQFF. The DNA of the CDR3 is TGCAGCGCCCATGGAGGGGACAATGAGCAGTTCTTC.

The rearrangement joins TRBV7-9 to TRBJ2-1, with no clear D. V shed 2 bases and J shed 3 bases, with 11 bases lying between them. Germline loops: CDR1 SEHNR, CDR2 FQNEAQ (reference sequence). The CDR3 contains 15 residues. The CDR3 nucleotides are TGTGCCAGCAGCTTAAAGGGCCAAGGCTACAATGAGCAGTTCTTC. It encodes CASSLKGQGYNEQFF.

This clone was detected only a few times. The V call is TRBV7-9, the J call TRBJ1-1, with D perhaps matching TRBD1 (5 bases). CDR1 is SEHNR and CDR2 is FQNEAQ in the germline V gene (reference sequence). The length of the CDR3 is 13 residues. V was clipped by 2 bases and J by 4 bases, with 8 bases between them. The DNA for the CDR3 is TGTGCCAGCAGCTTACCAGGGATCACTGAAGCTTTCTTT. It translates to CASSLPGITEAFF.

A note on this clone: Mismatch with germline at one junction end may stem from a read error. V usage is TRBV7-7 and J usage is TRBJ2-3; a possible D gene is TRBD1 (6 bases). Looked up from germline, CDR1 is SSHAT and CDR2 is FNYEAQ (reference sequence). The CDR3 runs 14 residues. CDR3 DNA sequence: TGTGCTAGCAGTCCGGGACATAGCACAGATACGCAGTATTTT. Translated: CASSPGHSTDTQYF.

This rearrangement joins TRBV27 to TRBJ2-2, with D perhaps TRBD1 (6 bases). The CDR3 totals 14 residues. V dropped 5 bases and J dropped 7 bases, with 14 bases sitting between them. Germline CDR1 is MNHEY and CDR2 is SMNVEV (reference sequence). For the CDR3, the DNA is TGTGCCAGCAGTGCCGGACCAGGGGACGGGGAGCTGTTTTTT. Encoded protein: CASSAGPGDGELFF.

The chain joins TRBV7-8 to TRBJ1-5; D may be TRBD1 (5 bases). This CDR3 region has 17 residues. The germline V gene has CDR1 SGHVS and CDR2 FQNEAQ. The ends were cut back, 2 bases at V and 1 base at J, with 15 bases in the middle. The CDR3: CASSLMGGDGSNQPQHF. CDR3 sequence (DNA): TGTGCCAGCAGCTTAATGGGCGGGGACGGGAGCAATCAGCCCCAGCATTTT.

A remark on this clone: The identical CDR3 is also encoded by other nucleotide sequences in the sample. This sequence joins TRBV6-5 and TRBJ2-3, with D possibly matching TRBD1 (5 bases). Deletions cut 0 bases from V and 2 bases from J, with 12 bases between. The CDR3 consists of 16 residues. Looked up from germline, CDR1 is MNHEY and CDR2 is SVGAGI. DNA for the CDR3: TGTGCCAGCAGTTACTCGATCGCAGGGTTCACAGATACGCAGTATTTT. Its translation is CASSYSIAGFTDTQYF.

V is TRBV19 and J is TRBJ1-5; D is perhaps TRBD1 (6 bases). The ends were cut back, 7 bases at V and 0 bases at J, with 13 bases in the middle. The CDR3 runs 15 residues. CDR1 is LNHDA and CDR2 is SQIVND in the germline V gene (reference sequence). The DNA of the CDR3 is TGTGCCAGTAAGGTCAGGGGCTATAGCAATCAGCCCCAGCATTTT. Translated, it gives CASKVRGYSNQPQHF.

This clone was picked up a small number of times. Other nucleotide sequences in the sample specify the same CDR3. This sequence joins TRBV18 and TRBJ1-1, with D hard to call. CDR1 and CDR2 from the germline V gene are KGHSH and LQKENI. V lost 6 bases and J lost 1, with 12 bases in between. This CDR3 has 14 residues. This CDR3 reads CASSPAARNTEAFF. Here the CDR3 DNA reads TGTGCCAGCTCCCCCGCGGCGCGGAACACTGAAGCTTTCTTT.

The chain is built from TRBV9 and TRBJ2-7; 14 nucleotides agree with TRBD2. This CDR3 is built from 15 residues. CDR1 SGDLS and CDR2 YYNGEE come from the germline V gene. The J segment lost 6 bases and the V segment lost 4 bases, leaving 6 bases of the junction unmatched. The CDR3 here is CASSFGTSGRGEQYF. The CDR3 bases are TGTGCCAGCAGCTTTGGGACTAGCGGGAGAGGCGAGCAGTACTTC.

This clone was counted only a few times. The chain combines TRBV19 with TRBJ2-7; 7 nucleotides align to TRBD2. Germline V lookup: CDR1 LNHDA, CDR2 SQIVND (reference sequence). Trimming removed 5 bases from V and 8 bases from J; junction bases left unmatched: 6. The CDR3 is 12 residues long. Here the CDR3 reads CASSLPGGKQYF. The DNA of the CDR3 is TGTGCCAGTAGTCTACCGGGAGGAAAGCAGTACTTC.

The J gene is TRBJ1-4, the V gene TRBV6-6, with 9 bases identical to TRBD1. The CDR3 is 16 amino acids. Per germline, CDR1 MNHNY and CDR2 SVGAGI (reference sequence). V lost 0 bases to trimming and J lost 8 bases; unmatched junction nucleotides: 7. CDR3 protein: CASSYSTGGLKEKLFF. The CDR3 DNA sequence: TGTGCCAGCAGTTACTCGACAGGGGGGCTAAAGGAAAAACTGTTTTTT.

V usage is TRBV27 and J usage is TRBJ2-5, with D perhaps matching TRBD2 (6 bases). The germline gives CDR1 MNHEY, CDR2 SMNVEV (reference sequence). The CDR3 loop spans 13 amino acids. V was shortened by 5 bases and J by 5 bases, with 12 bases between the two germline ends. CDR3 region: CASSPAAGETQYF. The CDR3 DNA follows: TGTGCCAGCAGTCCCGCGGCGGGGGAGACCCAGTACTTC.

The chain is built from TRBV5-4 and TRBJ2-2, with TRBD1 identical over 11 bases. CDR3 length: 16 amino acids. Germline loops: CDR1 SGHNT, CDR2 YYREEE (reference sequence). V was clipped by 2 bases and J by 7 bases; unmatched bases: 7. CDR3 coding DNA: TGTGCCAGCAGCTTTCCGCGGACAGGGGGCGGCGGGGAGCTGTTTTTT. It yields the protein CASSFPRTGGGGELFF.

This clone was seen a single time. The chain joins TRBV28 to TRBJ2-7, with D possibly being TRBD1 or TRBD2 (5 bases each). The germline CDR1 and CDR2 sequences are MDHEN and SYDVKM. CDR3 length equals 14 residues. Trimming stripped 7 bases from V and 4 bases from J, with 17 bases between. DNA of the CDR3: TGTGCCAGCAACGGCCCGGGACGGGATTACGAGCAGTACTTC. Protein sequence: CASNGPGRDYEQYF.

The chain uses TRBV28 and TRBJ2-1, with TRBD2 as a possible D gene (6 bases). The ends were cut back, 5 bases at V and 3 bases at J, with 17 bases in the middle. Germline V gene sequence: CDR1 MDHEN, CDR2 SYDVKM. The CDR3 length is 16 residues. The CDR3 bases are TGTGCCAGCAGTCCATCCGGGACTGGATACTACAATGAGCAGTTCTTC. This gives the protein CASSPSGTGYYNEQFF. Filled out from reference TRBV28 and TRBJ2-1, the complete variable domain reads DVKVTQSSRYLVKRTGEKVFLECVQDMDHENMFWYRQDPGLGLRLIYFSYDVKMKEKGDIPEGYSVSREKKERFSLILESASTNQTSMYLCASSPSGTGYYNEQFFGPGTRLTVL.

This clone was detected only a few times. The CDR3 DNA is TGTGCCAGCAGGTCACCTAGCGGGGGGACCACAGATACGCAGTATTTT. The encoded protein is CASRSPSGGTTDTQYF. This sequence joins TRBV2 and TRBJ2-3, with 11 bases fitting TRBD2. CDR1 is SNHLY and CDR2 is FYNNEI in the germline V gene. V dropped 6 bases and J dropped 2; count of bases not matched to a gene: 7. The CDR3 length is 16 residues.

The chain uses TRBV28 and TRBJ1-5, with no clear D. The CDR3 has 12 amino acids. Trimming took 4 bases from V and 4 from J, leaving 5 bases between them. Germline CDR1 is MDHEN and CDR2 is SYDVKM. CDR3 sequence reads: CASSSLNQPQHF. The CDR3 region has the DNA TGTGCCAGCAGTTCGCTTAATCAGCCCCAGCATTTT. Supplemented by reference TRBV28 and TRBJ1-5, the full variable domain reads DVKVTQSSRYLVKRTGEKVFLECVQDMDHENMFWYRQDPGLGLRLIYFSYDVKMKEKGDIPEGYSVSREKKERFSLILESASTNQTSMYLCASSSLNQPQHFGDGTRLSIL.

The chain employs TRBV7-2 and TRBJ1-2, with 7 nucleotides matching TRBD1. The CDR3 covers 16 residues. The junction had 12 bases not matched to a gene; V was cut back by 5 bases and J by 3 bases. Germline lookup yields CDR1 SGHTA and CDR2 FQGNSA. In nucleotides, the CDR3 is TGTGCCAGCAGCCGGGCACAGGGGCCATCCGACTATGGCTACACCTTC. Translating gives CASSRAQGPSDYGYTF.

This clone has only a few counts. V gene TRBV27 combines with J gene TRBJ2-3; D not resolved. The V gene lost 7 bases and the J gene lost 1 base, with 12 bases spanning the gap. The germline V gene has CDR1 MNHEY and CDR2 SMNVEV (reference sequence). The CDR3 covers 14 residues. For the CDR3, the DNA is TGTGCCAGCACCACCGCCGGCCGCACAGATACGCAGTATTTT. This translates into CASTTAGRTDTQYF.

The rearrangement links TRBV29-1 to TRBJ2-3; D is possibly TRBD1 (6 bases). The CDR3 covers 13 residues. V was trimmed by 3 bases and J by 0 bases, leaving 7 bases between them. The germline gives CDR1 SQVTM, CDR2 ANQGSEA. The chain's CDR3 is CSVETGSTDTQYF. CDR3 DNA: TGCAGCGTTGAGACAGGTAGCACAGATACGCAGTATTTT.

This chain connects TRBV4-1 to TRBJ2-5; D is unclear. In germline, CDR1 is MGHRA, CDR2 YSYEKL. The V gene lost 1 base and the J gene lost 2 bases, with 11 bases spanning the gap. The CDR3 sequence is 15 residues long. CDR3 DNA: TGCGCCAGCAGCCAAGCTCAACATATACAAGAGACCCAGTACTTC. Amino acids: CASSQAQHIQETQYF.

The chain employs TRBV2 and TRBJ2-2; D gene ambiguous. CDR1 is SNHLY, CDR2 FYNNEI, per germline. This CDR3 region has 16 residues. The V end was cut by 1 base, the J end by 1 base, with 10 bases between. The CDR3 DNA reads TGTGCCAGCAGTGAAGGGCCCCGGAGGAACACCGGGGAGCTGTTTTTT. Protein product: CASSEGPRRNTGELFF.